This T cell receptor beta chain originates from a study of blood T cell repertoires in COVID-19. CDR3 length: 17 amino acids. CDR1 and CDR2 from the germline V gene are SGHTA and FQGNSA. Trimming removed 4 bases from V and 1 base from J; junction bases left unmatched: 11. The repertoire was sequenced with immunoSEQ multiplex PCR; TCRdb's copy has only in-frame clones and lacks some. The table has 170,000 or so clones, roughly 90% seen once. The receptor was derived from a woman between 45 and 65 years old who had recovered from COVID-19. The specimen was PBMCs or T cells enriched from blood (not recorded which). The chain employs TRBV7-2 and TRBJ2-3, with 7 nucleotides matching TRBD2. CDR3 DNA sequence: TGTGCCAGCAGCTCCCGAGCAGGGAGGGCCCGCACAGATACGCAGTATTTT. Its protein is CASSSRAGRARTDTQYF.